The sequence of this T cell receptor beta chain was determined in a study of CD8+ T cells in alopecia areata. Study overall: Patients took tofacitinib for 6 to 18 months, followed by 6 drug-free months.

The sequencing template was cDNA reverse transcribed from extracted RNA. Clones were read by immunoSEQ multiplex PCR, and TCRdb kept only the in-frame ones, dropping some. The repertoire holds 180,000 or so clones, with about 53% as singletons. Indicated treatment: oral pan-JAK inhibitor, 5-10 mg twice daily. Trimming removed 0 bases from V and 8 bases from J; junction bases left unmatched: 5. Per germline, CDR1 MNHEY and CDR2 SMNVEV (reference sequence). The CDR3 sequence is 14 residues long. The sequence was collected from a human donor with alopecia areata. The chain is built from TRBV27 and TRBJ1-2, with 8 bases aligning to TRBD1. Here the sequenced sample was CD8+ T cells sorted from blood, taken at week 24, from a patient treated with tofacitinib. CDR3 residues: CASSLSGQVDGYTF. In nucleotides, the CDR3 is TGTGCCAGCAGTTTATCGGGACAGGTTGACGGCTACACCTTC.